These T cell receptor beta chains were read from a single sample in a study of CD8 T cells in Susac syndrome. A single record per CDR3 protein comes from TCRdb applying MiXCR to the immunoSEQ multiplex PCR reads. The profile shows approximately 260,000 distinct CDR3 sequences, almost 97% of them singletons. The specimen sequenced was CD4+ T cells from PBMCs. The receptors originated from a human donor with Susac syndrome. The CDR3 runs from the conserved cysteine through the conserved F or W. A D gene is named only where the DNA matches it firmly. Size tells how often a clone was seen (once, few, many) or the class of an expanded clone, and some rows leave it out.

j_gene: TRBJ1-1
d_gene: .
v_gene: TRBV7-2
abundance: once
CDR3aa: CASSLKQGNTEAFF

j_gene: TRBJ1-1
d_gene: .
v_gene: TRBV15
abundance: .
CDR3aa: CATSRVDTEAFF

j_gene: TRBJ2-1
d_gene: TRBD2
v_gene: TRBV24-1
abundance: .
CDR3aa: CATSDSASGDHNEQFF

j_gene: TRBJ2-2
d_gene: TRBD2
v_gene: TRBV20-1
abundance: .
CDR3aa: CSARDPRLAGNTGELFF

j_gene: TRBJ1-1
d_gene: .
v_gene: TRBV9
abundance: .
CDR3aa: CASGGNSGRTEAFF

j_gene: TRBJ1-5
d_gene: .
v_gene: TRBV12-3/TRBV12-4
abundance: .
CDR3aa: CASSEVGKQPQHF

j_gene: TRBJ2-1
d_gene: TRBD2
v_gene: TRBV12-5
abundance: few
CDR3aa: CASGTSGAYNEQFF

j_gene: TRBJ1-5
d_gene: TRBD1
v_gene: TRBV12-3/TRBV12-4
abundance: once
CDR3aa: CASILTGARRQPQHF

j_gene: TRBJ1-2
d_gene: .
v_gene: TRBV12-3/TRBV12-4
abundance: .
CDR3aa: CASSQSTEYGYTF

j_gene: TRBJ2-3
d_gene: .
v_gene: TRBV9
abundance: .
CDR3aa: CASSVGAGLGADTQYF

j_gene: TRBJ2-5
d_gene: .
v_gene: TRBV12-3/TRBV12-4
abundance: .
CDR3aa: CASSRVVETQYF

j_gene: TRBJ2-1
d_gene: TRBD2
v_gene: TRBV30
abundance: once
CDR3aa: CACPGLLKNEQFF

j_gene: TRBJ1-5
d_gene: TRBD1
v_gene: TRBV4-2
abundance: .
CDR3aa: CASSQDRGRRSQPQHF

j_gene: TRBJ2-7
d_gene: TRBD2
v_gene: TRBV29-1
abundance: .
CDR3aa: CSVEGAGTSGRAGVDYEQYF

j_gene: TRBJ2-1
d_gene: TRBD2
v_gene: TRBV3-1
abundance: .
CDR3aa: CASSDLAANEQFF

j_gene: TRBJ2-2
d_gene: .
v_gene: TRBV20-1
abundance: .
CDR3aa: CSASGTTTGELFF

j_gene: TRBJ2-5
d_gene: .
v_gene: TRBV28
abundance: .
CDR3aa: CASSFGYVQYF

j_gene: TRBJ1-3
d_gene: .
v_gene: TRBV29-1
abundance: .
CDR3aa: CSVSSAAGNTIYF

j_gene: TRBJ2-7
d_gene: .
v_gene: TRBV3-1
abundance: .
CDR3aa: CASSQVHEQYF

j_gene: TRBJ2-3
d_gene: TRBD1
v_gene: TRBV20-1
abundance: .
CDR3aa: CSASPGTGVDTQYF